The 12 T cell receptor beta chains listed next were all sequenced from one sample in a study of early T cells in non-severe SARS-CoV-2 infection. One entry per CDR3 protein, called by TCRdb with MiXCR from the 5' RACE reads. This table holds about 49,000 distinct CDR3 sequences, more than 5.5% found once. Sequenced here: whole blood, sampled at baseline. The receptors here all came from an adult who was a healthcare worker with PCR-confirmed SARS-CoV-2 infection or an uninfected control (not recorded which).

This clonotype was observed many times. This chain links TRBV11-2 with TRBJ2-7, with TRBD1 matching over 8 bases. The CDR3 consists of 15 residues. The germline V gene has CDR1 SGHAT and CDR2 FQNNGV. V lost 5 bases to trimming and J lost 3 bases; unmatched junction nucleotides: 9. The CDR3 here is CASSGYRDRIYEQYF. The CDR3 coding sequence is TGTGCCAGCAGCGGTTACCGGGACAGGATCTACGAGCAGTACTTC.

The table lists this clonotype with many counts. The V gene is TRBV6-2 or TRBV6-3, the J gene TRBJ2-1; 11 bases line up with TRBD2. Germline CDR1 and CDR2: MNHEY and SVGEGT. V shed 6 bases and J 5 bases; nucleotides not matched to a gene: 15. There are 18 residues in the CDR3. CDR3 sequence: CASSPPALLAGANNEQFF. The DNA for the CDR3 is TGTGCCAGCAGCCCCCCCGCACTACTAGCGGGGGCGAACAATGAGCAGTTCTTC.

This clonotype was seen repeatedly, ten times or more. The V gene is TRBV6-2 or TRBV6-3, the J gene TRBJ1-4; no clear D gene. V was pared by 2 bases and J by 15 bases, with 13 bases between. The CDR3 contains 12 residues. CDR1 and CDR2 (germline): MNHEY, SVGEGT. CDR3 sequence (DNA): TGTGCCAGCAGTTACGTACGGGGAGAGGTGTTTTTT. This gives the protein CASSYVRGEVFF.

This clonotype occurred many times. CDR3 coding DNA: TGTGCCAGTAGTATAGGATTGGGGGATGAGCAGTTCTTC. Its translation: CASSIGLGDEQFF. The V gene is TRBV19, the J gene TRBJ2-1, with D possibly being TRBD1 or TRBD2 (5 bases each). The V and J ends lost 1 base and 8 bases respectively, with 9 bases between them. Looked up from germline, CDR1 is LNHDA and CDR2 is SQIVND (reference sequence). This CDR3 is built from 13 residues.

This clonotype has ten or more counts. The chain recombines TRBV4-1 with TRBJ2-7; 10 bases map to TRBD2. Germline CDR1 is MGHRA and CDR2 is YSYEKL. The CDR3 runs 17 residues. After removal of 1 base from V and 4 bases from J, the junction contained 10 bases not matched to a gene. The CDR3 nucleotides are TGCGCCAGCAGCCAAGGTGTGCTAGCGGGGGACCAGTACGAGCAGTACTTC. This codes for CASSQGVLAGDQYEQYF.

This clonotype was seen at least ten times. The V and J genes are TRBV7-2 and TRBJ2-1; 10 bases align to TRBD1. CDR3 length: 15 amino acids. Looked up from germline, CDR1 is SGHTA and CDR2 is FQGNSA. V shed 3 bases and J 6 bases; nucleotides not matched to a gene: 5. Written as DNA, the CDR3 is TGTGCCAGCAGCTTTGGACAGGGGGGCTTCAATGAGCAGTTCTTC. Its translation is CASSFGQGGFNEQFF.

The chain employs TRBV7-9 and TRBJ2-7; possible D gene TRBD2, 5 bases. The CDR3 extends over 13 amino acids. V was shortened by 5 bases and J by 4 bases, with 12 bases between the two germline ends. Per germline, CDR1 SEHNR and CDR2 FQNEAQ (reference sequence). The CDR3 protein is CASSIGMLYEQYF. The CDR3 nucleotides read TGTGCCAGCAGCATCGGGATGTTATACGAGCAGTACTTC.

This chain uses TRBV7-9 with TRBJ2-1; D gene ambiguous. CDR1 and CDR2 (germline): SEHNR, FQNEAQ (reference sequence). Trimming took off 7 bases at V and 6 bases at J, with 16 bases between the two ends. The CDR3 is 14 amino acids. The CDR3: CASTVRASANEQFF. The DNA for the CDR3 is TGTGCCAGCACTGTCCGGGCTAGTGCCAATGAGCAGTTCTTC.

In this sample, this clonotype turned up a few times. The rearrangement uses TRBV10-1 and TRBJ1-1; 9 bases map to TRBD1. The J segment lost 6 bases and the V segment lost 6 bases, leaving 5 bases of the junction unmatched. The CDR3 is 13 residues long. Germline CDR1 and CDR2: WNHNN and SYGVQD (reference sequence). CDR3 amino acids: CASSTGGLAEAFF. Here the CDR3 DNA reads TGCGCCAGCAGCACAGGGGGCCTCGCTGAAGCTTTCTTT.

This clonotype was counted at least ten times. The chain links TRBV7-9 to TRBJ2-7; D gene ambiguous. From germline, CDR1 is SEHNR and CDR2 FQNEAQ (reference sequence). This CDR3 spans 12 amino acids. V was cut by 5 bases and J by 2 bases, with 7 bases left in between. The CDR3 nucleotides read TGTGCCAGCAGCCTTGCAACCTACGAGCAGTACTTC. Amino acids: CASSLATYEQYF.

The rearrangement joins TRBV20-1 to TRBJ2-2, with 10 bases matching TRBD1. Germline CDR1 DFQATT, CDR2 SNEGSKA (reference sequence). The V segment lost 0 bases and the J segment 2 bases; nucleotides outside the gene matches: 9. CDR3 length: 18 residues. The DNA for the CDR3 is TGCAGTGCTAGAGATCGGGACAGGGGTTGGGCAAACACCGGGGAGCTGTTTTTT. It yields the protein CSARDRDRGWANTGELFF.

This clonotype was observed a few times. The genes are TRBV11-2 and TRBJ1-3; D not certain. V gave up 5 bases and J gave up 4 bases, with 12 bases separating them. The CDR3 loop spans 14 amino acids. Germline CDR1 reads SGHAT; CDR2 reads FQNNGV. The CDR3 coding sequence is TGTGCCAGCAGCCCCGGGTCAGGAGGAAACACCATATATTTT. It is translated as CASSPGSGGNTIYF.